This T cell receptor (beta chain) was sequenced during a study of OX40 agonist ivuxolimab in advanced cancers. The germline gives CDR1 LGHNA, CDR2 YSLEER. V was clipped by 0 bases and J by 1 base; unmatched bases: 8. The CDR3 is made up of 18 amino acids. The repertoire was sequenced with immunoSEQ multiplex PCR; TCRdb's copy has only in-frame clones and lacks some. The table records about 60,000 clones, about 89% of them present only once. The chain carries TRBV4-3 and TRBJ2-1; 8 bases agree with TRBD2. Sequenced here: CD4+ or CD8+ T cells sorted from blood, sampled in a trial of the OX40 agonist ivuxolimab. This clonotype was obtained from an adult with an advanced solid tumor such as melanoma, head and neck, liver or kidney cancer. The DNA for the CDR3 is TGCGCCAGCAGCCAAGATCGGGGTAGCGGGACTTCCTACAATGAGCAGTTCTTC. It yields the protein CASSQDRGSGTSYNEQFF.